This T cell receptor beta chain was profiled in a study of radiation and T cells in renal cell carcinoma. Indicated time point: blood 2 weeks post-SBRT. Stated treatment: 15 Gy SBRT to primary tumor, nephrectomy 4 weeks later. After SBRT, blood was collected at 2 and 4 weeks, plus baseline. The tumor was a clear cell renal cell carcinoma. Sequenced by immunoSEQ multiplex PCR; TCRdb stores in-frame clones only, minus some. The sample holds some 130,000 clones, over 75% seen once. This material consisted of blood, taken from a patient whose treatment included radiotherapy and nephrectomy. This sequence originates from a woman aged 55-75 years with renal cell carcinoma.

CDR3 DNA sequence: TGTGCCAGCAGTGAAAGGTCAGAGAACTATGGCTACACCTTC. It specifies CASSERSENYGYTF. The chain joins TRBV6-1 to TRBJ1-2; D is unresolved. In germline, CDR1 is MNHNS, CDR2 SASEGT. CDR3 length equals 14 residues. With 2 bases removed from V and 2 bases from J, the gap between germline ends came to 9 bases.